This T cell receptor (beta chain) was identified during a study of T-cell reconstitution after alpha-beta-depleted transplantation in children. Points from the study as a whole: T cells produced anew were the main source of T-cell counts and diversity one year after transplant. Expanded graft clones numbering several hundred reportedly gave rise to alpha-beta T cells about two months after transplant. Where some patients showed high TCRbeta diversity at day 60, it came from recipient T cells and thymic progenitors that had survived.

In regard to this clonotype: Its matching antigen is unknown.

CDR1 is KGHSH, CDR2 LQKENI, per germline. V lost 2 bases, J lost 8 bases, and 9 bases lay in between. The CDR3 is made up of 12 amino acids. Using unique molecular identifiers, the investigators prepared the TCRbeta library. A single record per CDR3 protein comes from TCRdb applying MiXCR to the PCR reads. In the table there are about 900,000 distinct CDR3 sequences, around 30% of which are singletons. V usage is TRBV18 and J usage is TRBJ1-2; unclear D gene. Sequenced here: PBMCs, mostly from graft donor cells, sampled 360 days after TCRalphabeta/CD19-depleted stem cell transplant. This TCR derives from a boy younger than two who had a stem cell transplant for SCID, so the T cells may come from the graft donor. The CDR3 nucleotides are TGTGCCAGCTCACCAAATCTGGGGGGCTACACCTTC. Its translation: CASSPNLGGYTF.